These 25 T cell receptor beta chains originate from one sample sequenced in a study of regulatory T cells in long-lasting Graves disease. Researchers made TCR beta libraries by using iRepertoire HTBI primers and running Arm-PCR on CDR3 regions. TCRdb re-called the multiplex PCR reads with MiXCR, one entry per CDR3 protein. The sample lists about 350,000 distinct CDR3 sequences, around 16% occurring once. Time point defined: newly diagnosed GD, antithyroid drugs for less than 3 months. PBMC RNA served as the TCR library source. These same records also appear under a second study, on T cells in Graves' hyperthyroidism and ophthalmopathy.

Sequences were derived from peripheral blood mononuclear cells (PBMCs), sampled at new diagnosis, from a patient treated with antithyroid drugs. The receptor set was obtained from a young woman with Graves disease.

This clonotype was counted at least ten times. CDR3: CSARGAGSRLGSYEQYF. In nucleotides, the CDR3 is TGCAGTGCTAGAGGCGCAGGGTCCCGACTAGGGAGCTACGAGCAGTACTTC. This chain uses TRBV20-1 with TRBJ2-7; TRBD2 is a possible D gene (6 bases). The V gene's germline CDR1 is DFQATT and CDR2 SNEGSKA (reference sequence). The CDR3 runs to 17 residues. Trimming cost V 1 base and J 3 bases, with 22 bases left between them.

This clonotype was observed once. Just one base apart from a much larger clone, this may be a read error. The chain links TRBV20-1 to TRBJ1-2; D unclear. The CDR3 has 15 residues. Germline lookup yields CDR1 DFQATT and CDR2 SNEGSKA (reference sequence). CDR3 in amino acids: CSARGEWGANYGCTF. As DNA, the CDR3 is TGCAGTGCTAGAGGGGAATGGGGAGCTAACTATGGCTGCACCTTC.

This clonotype was observed at least ten times. CDR3: CASSNRGNYNEQFF. Written as DNA, the CDR3 is TGCGCCAGCAGTAATCGCGGCAATTACAATGAGCAGTTCTTC. The V gene is TRBV5-1, the J gene TRBJ2-1; D not resolved. Trimming removed 5 bases from V and 4 bases from J, with 13 bases in between. CDR3 length: 14 residues. CDR1 and CDR2 (germline): SGHRS, YFSETQ.

This clonotype was detected many times. The V call is TRBV30, the J call TRBJ1-1, with a tentative D call TRBD1 (5 bases). The CDR3 is 14 residues long. Trimming stripped 2 bases from V and 3 bases from J, with 13 bases between. Germline V gene sequence: CDR1 GTSNPN, CDR2 SVGIG (reference sequence). Written as DNA, the CDR3 is TGTGCCTGGAGTCCCCCGATGGGACACACTGAAGCTTTCTTT. It translates to CAWSPPMGHTEAFF.

This clonotype was detected many times. This sequence joins TRBV9 and TRBJ2-1; 13 nucleotides align to TRBD2. The CDR3 runs 21 residues. The V and J ends lost 0 bases and 2 bases, in that order; junction bases with no gene match: 14. CDR1 SGDLS and CDR2 YYNGEE come from the germline V gene. The chain's CDR3 is CASSVEGLAGYVEQAYNEQFF. CDR3 nucleotides: TGTGCCAGCAGCGTAGAGGGACTAGCGGGGTATGTGGAGCAGGCCTACAATGAGCAGTTCTTC.

This clonotype occurred many times. The chain recombines TRBV3-1 with TRBJ2-1; 10 bases fit TRBD2. CDR3 length equals 15 residues. The germline CDR1 and CDR2 sequences are LGHDT and YNNKEL (reference sequence). J lost 8 bases, V lost 0 bases, and 4 bases had no gene match. CDR3 nucleotides: TGTGCCAGCAGCCAAGACCCTAGCGGGAGTGATGAGCAGTTCTTC. This sequence encodes CASSQDPSGSDEQFF.

Comments on this clonotype: A single base separates this from a much larger clone, so it may be a read error. CDR3 DNA: TGCGCCAGCAGCCCAAGGACAGGGCACAATAAGCAGTTCTTC. Amino acid sequence: CASSPRTGHNKQFF. This rearrangement joins TRBV5-1 to TRBJ2-1, with TRBD1 matching over 8 bases. This CDR3 contains 14 residues. Germline CDR1 SGHRS, CDR2 YFSETQ.

This chain joins TRBV5-6 and TRBJ2-1, with D possibly being TRBD2 (7 bases). Between the trimmed V and J ends, which lost 4 bases and 8 bases, there was a span of 19 bases. Per the germline V gene, CDR1 is SGHDT and CDR2 is YYEEEE. The CDR3 contains 15 residues. Written as DNA, the CDR3 is TGTGCCAGCAGCGAAAGCGGGACAAACGAGGATGAGCAGTTCTTC. It encodes CASSESGTNEDEQFF.

The chain employs TRBV19 and TRBJ2-3; D could derive from TRBD1 or TRBD2 (5 bases each). Germline values: CDR1 LNHDA, CDR2 SQIVND (reference sequence). Trimming removed 7 bases from V and 2 bases from J, with 16 bases in between. CDR3 size: 15 residues. CDR3: CASTTRDEVTDTQYF. The CDR3 region has the DNA TGTGCCAGTACTACCCGGGACGAAGTCACAGATACGCAGTATTTT.

This clonotype has a handful of counts. The chain is built from TRBV29-1 and TRBJ2-3, with a weak D call TRBD2 (5 bases). The germline CDR1 and CDR2 sequences are SQVTM and ANQGSEA. The CDR3 contains 14 residues. V dropped 3 bases and J dropped 5 bases, with 15 bases sitting between them. CDR3 nucleotide sequence: TGCAGCGTTGAGAAGGGAATTGGGAGAGATACGCAGTATTTT. It specifies CSVEKGIGRDTQYF.

This clonotype occurred many times. V usage is TRBV18 and J usage is TRBJ2-7; 7 bases agree with TRBD1. CDR3 length: 15 residues. V lost 3 bases and J lost 5; bases outside the gene matches: 10. Germline V gene lookup returns CDR1 KGHSH and CDR2 LQKENI. The CDR3 coding sequence is TGTGCCAGCTCACCCGGGTTGACAGGGAGCGACGAGCAGTACTTC. The encoded protein is CASSPGLTGSDEQYF.

In this sample, this clonotype turned up many times. The chain uses TRBV11-2 and TRBJ2-7; D gene uncertain. CDR1 and CDR2 (germline): SGHAT, FQNNGV. This CDR3 has 13 amino acids. The V gene lost 4 bases and the J gene lost 2 bases, with 9 bases spanning the gap. CDR3 sequence: CASSWARTYEQYF. The CDR3 DNA follows: TGTGCCAGCAGCTGGGCGCGGACCTACGAGCAGTACTTC. Looking up the rest from reference TRBV11-2 and TRBJ2-7 gives the full variable domain: EAGVAQSPRYKIIEKRQSVAFWCNPISGHATLYWYQQILGQGPKLLIQFQNNGVVDDSQLPKDRFSAERLKGVDSTLKIQPAKLEDSAVYLCASSWARTYEQYFGPGTRLTVT.

This clonotype was found many times. J is TRBJ1-4 and V is TRBV2, with TRBD1 matching over 7 bases. V trimming: 6 bases; J trimming: 7 bases; junction bases outside the gene matches: 8. This CDR3 region has 14 residues. CDR1 SNHLY and CDR2 FYNNEI come from the germline V gene. CDR3 nucleotides: TGTGCCAGCAGCATACAGGGGTCGGGTGAAAAACTGTTTTTT. Its translation: CASSIQGSGEKLFF.

This chain connects TRBV10-3 to TRBJ2-7, with TRBD2 matching 9 bases. Germline values: CDR1 ENHRY, CDR2 SYGVKD. This CDR3 has 13 residues. V lost 7 bases and J lost 2; bases outside the gene matches: 3. The CDR3 DNA sequence: TGTGCCATCAAGGCGGGGGGGACCTACGAGCAGTACTTC. Translating gives CAIKAGGTYEQYF.

The chain couples TRBV20-1 to TRBJ1-2; 12 nucleotides match TRBD1. The trim removed 4 bases at V and 6 bases at J, leaving 9 bases unmatched. Germline CDR1 reads DFQATT; CDR2 reads SNEGSKA (reference sequence). The CDR3 is 15 residues long. CDR3 DNA: TGCAGTGCTACCGGGACAGGGGGCTTCACCCATGGCTACACCTTC. The encoded protein is CSATGTGGFTHGYTF.

This clonotype was observed at least ten times. V gene TRBV5-4 combines with J gene TRBJ2-2; D perhaps matches TRBD1 (5 bases). CDR3 length equals 15 residues. The germline V gene has CDR1 SGHNT and CDR2 YYREEE (reference sequence). V was pared by 1 base and J by 6 bases, with 13 bases between. The CDR3 sequence: CASSLSRTSPGELFF. CDR3 bases: TGTGCCAGCAGCTTGTCCCGGACAAGTCCCGGGGAGCTGTTTTTT. Filled out from reference TRBV5-4 and TRBJ2-2, the complete variable domain reads ETGVTQSPTHLIKTRGQQVTLRCSSQSGHNTVSWYQQALGQGPQFIFQYYREEENGRGNFPPRFSGLQFPNYSSELNVNALELDDSALYLCASSLSRTSPGELFFGEGSRLTVL.

Comments on this clonotype: The junction and the germline gene differ at one end; a read error may be behind it. This sequence joins TRBV7-6 and TRBJ2-5, with 7 bases fitting TRBD1. In germline, CDR1 is SGHVS, CDR2 FNYEAQ. The CDR3 contains 15 residues. CDR3 protein: CASSQTGTHQETQYF. The CDR3 DNA is TGTGCCAGCAGCCAGACAGGGACACACCAGGAGACCCAGTACTTC.

This clonotype appeared many times. The J gene is TRBJ2-7, the V gene TRBV28; the D is unclear. Germline V gene data show CDR1 as MDHEN and CDR2 as SYDVKM. CDR3 length equals 13 residues. V was trimmed by 3 bases and J by 3 bases, leaving 9 bases between them. CDR3 nucleotide sequence: TGTGCCAGCAGTTTTTTAGTTGACTACGAGCAGTACTTC. Amino acid sequence: CASSFLVDYEQYF.

This clonotype appeared many times. The chain carries TRBV30 and TRBJ1-5, with 7 positions matching TRBD1. This CDR3 is built from 13 residues. Germline V CDR1 and CDR2: GTSNPN, SVGIG (reference sequence). After removal of 5 bases from V and 7 bases from J, the junction contained 8 bases not matched to a gene. CDR3 in amino acids: CAWATGRNQPQHF. The CDR3 DNA sequence: TGTGCCTGGGCGACAGGGCGAAACCAGCCCCAGCATTTT.

This clonotype came up many times. J is TRBJ2-1 and V is TRBV6-2 or TRBV6-3; D may be TRBD2 (6 bases). Germline V gene sequence: CDR1 MNHEY, CDR2 SVGEGT. The V gene lost 5 bases and the J gene lost 3 bases, with 17 bases spanning the gap. The CDR3 runs to 16 residues. The CDR3 loop is CASSTRPAGDYNEQFF. In DNA, the CDR3 is TGTGCCAGCAGTACGCGACCAGCGGGTGACTACAATGAGCAGTTCTTC.

In its sample, this clonotype was seen many times. The chain carries TRBV30 and TRBJ2-7; no definite D call. In germline, CDR1 is GTSNPN, CDR2 SVGIG (reference sequence). Deletions cut 0 bases from V and 1 base from J, with 4 bases between. The CDR3 is 12 amino acids. The DNA for the CDR3 is TGTGCCTGGAGTGTAGGATCCTACGAGCAGTACTTC. Protein: CAWSVGSYEQYF.

This clonotype has at least ten counts. The chain joins TRBV5-1 to TRBJ2-5; a possible D gene is TRBD2 (5 bases). Trimming took 1 base from V and 1 from J, leaving 11 bases between them. The CDR3 length is 15 residues. Germline CDR1 SGHRS, CDR2 YFSETQ. CDR3 region: CASSLTSGIQETQYF. The CDR3, as DNA: TGCGCCAGCAGCTTGACATCGGGGATCCAAGAGACCCAGTACTTC.

This clonotype was picked up many times. The rearrangement joins TRBV6-1 to TRBJ2-5, with D tentatively TRBD2 (5 bases). The CDR3 runs to 17 residues. V was shortened by 6 bases and J by 4 bases, with 24 bases between the two germline ends. CDR1 and CDR2 (germline): MNHNS, SASEGT. CDR3 sequence (DNA): TGTGCCAGCAGCCCACCAGAGGGTTGGGCTCCCACAGAGACCCAGTACTTC. Translating gives CASSPPEGWAPTETQYF.

The J gene is TRBJ1-1, the V gene TRBV6-2 or TRBV6-3, with D perhaps matching TRBD1 (5 bases). V was pared by 9 bases and J by 3 bases, with 14 bases between. The CDR3 is 13 residues long. Germline V gene data show CDR1 as MNHEY and CDR2 as SVGEGT. CDR3 nucleotide sequence: TGTGCCAGTAGCGGACACTTGTACACTGAAGCTTTCTTT. The encoded protein is CASSGHLYTEAFF.

This clonotype occurred many times. The chain joins TRBV29-1 to TRBJ2-5; 9 bases agree with TRBD2. The length of the CDR3 is 13 residues. The germline V gene has CDR1 SQVTM and CDR2 ANQGSEA. V shed 3 bases, J shed 3 bases, and the junction held 2 bases outside the gene matches. CDR3 in amino acids: CSVERLAEETQYF. CDR3 sequence (DNA): TGCAGCGTTGAGAGACTAGCGGAAGAGACCCAGTACTTC. The full variable domain, with the rest looked up from reference TRBV29-1 and TRBJ2-5, is SAVISQKPSRDICQRGTSLTIQCQVDSQVTMMFWYRQQPGQSLTLIATANQGSEATYESGFVIDKFPISRPNLTFSTLTVSNMSPEDSSIYLCSVERLAEETQYFGPGTRLLVL.